The rows below give T cell receptor beta chains drawn from one sample of a study of blood T cell repertoires in COVID-19. The method was immunoSEQ multiplex PCR; TCRdb's version includes in-frame clones alone and lacks a portion of them. The top ten hold approximately 5.1% of the sample, which has 200,000 to 250,000 clones, roughly 85% seen once. Sequenced input: peripheral blood. Source of these receptors: a man aged 50 to 59 with COVID-19, enrolled during active disease. Both conserved end residues are part of each CDR3. A D gene is named only where the DNA matches it firmly. Some rows have no size entry. The others give once, few or many, or a class for an expanded clone.

- | TRBD2 | TRBJ2-1 | TRBV4-1 | CASSLAGGDYNEQFF | TGCGCCAGCAGCCTGGCGGGGGGGGACTACAATGAGCAGTTCTTC
- | - | TRBJ2-5 | TRBV7-9 | CASSTQWVAGRGGRKTQYF | TGTGCCAGCAGCACACAGTGGGTCGCAGGCCGCGGAGGTAGAAAGACCCAGTACTTC
- | TRBD1 | TRBJ2-1 | TRBV6-4 | CASSELPTGDNEQFF | TGTGCCAGCAGTGAATTACCGACAGGGGACAATGAGCAGTTCTTC
- | - | TRBJ1-3 | TRBV6-6 | CASQVAGNTIYF | TGTGCCAGCCAGGTCGCTGGAAACACCATATATTTT
- | TRBD2 | TRBJ2-5 | TRBV7-9 | CASSLGSGGKETQYF | TGTGCCAGCAGCTTAGGTAGCGGGGGCAAAGAGACCCAGTACTTC
- | TRBD1 | TRBJ2-7 | TRBV28 | CASTTGNYEQYF | TGTGCCAGTACGACAGGGAACTACGAGCAGTACTTC
- | TRBD1 | TRBJ1-2 | TRBV4-1 | CASSPEQGPAYGYTF | TGCGCCAGCAGCCCGGAACAGGGGCCGGCCTATGGCTACACCTTC
- | - | TRBJ2-7 | TRBV7-9 | CASSPPTDEQYF | TGTGCCAGCAGCCCACCGACAGACGAGCAGTACTTC
- | - | TRBJ2-7 | TRBV29-1 | CSVAGQYSYEQYF | TGCAGCGTTGCCGGACAGTACTCCTACGAGCAGTACTTC
- | - | TRBJ2-4 | TRBV28 | CASSLGRLAKNIQYF | TGTGCCAGCAGTTTAGGGCGTCTAGCCAAAAACATTCAGTACTTC
- | - | TRBJ2-3 | TRBV4-1 | CASSQERGFWGRLSTDTQYF | TGCGCCAGCAGCCAAGAGAGGGGGTTTTGGGGGCGGTTGAGCACAGATACGCAGTATTTT
- | TRBD2 | TRBJ2-3 | TRBV29-1 | CSVETGGGGDTQYF | TGCAGCGTTGAAACAGGTGGGGGGGGAGATACGCAGTATTTT
- | - | TRBJ1-6 | TRBV5-4 | CASRPGNQGNSPLHF | TGTGCCAGCAGACCAGGAAATCAGGGAAATTCACCCCTCCACTTT
- | - | TRBJ2-5 | TRBV18 | CASSPQIARETQYF | TGTGCCAGCTCACCACAAATAGCTAGGGAGACCCAGTACTTC
- | - | TRBJ1-1 | TRBV28 | CATTARPNTEAFF | TGTGCCACGACAGCACGTCCGAACACTGAAGCTTTCTTT
- | TRBD1 | TRBJ2-7 | TRBV6-2/TRBV6-3 | CASRPADRGNSYEQYF | TGTGCCAGCAGACCTGCGGACAGGGGGAACTCCTACGAGCAGTACTTC
- | - | TRBJ2-5 | TRBV3-1/TRBV3-2 | CASSSYREWVETQYF | TGTGCCAGCAGCTCCTACAGGGAATGGGTAGAGACCCAGTACTTC
- | - | TRBJ2-5 | TRBV7-2 | CASSLPEGTQYF | TGTGCCAGCAGCTTACCTGAGGGGACCCAGTACTTC
few | - | TRBJ1-5 | TRBV19 | CASSIDPPGISNQPQHF | TGTGCCAGTAGTATAGACCCCCCAGGAATTAGCAATCAGCCCCAGCATTTT
- | - | TRBJ2-7 | TRBV3-1/TRBV3-2 | CASSQGDVLREQYF | TGTGCCAGCAGCCAGGGAGATGTCCTACGCGAGCAGTACTTC
- | TRBD1 | TRBJ2-1 | TRBV10-1 | CASSGTGDGEQFF | TGCGCCAGCAGTGGGACAGGGGACGGTGAGCAGTTCTTC
- | - | TRBJ1-1 | TRBV14 | CASSRIGTRNTEAFF | TGTGCCAGCAGTCGAATCGGGACTAGAAACACTGAAGCTTTCTTT
- | - | TRBJ1-1 | TRBV2 | CASSEVRWEDMNTEAFF | TGTGCCAGCAGTGAAGTCAGGTGGGAGGATATGAACACTGAAGCTTTCTTT
few | TRBD1 | TRBJ1-5 | TRBV5-1 | CASSYGQGGNQPQHF | TGCGCCAGCAGTTATGGACAGGGAGGCAATCAGCCCCAGCATTTT
- | TRBD1 | TRBJ1-6 | TRBV19 | CASSIGGQGAMNSPLHF | TGTGCCAGTAGTATAGGCGGACAGGGGGCTATGAATTCACCCCTCCACTTT
- | - | TRBJ1-5 | TRBV10-3 | CAISEATVSPQHF | TGTGCCATCAGTGAAGCCACGGTTTCGCCCCAGCATTTT
- | - | TRBJ1-1 | TRBV11-2 | CASSLVGTGIMNTEAFF | TGTGCCAGCAGCTTAGTGGGCACAGGCATAATGAACACTGAAGCTTTCTTT
- | TRBD1 | TRBJ1-6 | TRBV5-4 | CASSLYQGANSPLHF | TGTGCCAGCAGCTTGTATCAGGGGGCGAATTCACCCCTCCACTTT
- | TRBD1 | TRBJ2-7 | TRBV28 | CASSLVGDRGRHEQYF | TGTGCCAGCAGTTTAGTCGGGGACAGGGGGCGACACGAGCAGTACTTC
- | TRBD1 | TRBJ1-2 | TRBV7-9 | CASIPTGVFYGYTF | TGTGCCAGCATCCCGACAGGGGTCTTCTATGGCTACACCTTC
once | - | TRBJ1-5 | TRBV7-9 | CASSLAEQGQPQHF | TGTGCCAGCAGCTTAGCGGAGCAGGGACAGCCCCAGCATTTT
- | - | TRBJ2-2 | TRBV21-1 | CASSKGGDSPKVHSPSDTGELFF | TGTGCCAGCAGCAAAGGGGGGGACAGCCCCAAAGTGCATTCGCCCTCCGACACCGGGGAGCTGTTTTTT
- | TRBD1 | TRBJ2-3 | TRBV29-1 | CSLTGQGSTDTQYF | TGCAGCCTAACAGGACAGGGGTCAACAGATACGCAGTATTTT
- | - | TRBJ2-1 | TRBV28 | CASSAPGIVYNEQFF | TGTGCCAGCAGTGCCCCGGGGATCGTCTACAATGAGCAGTTCTTC
- | TRBD2 | TRBJ2-3 | TRBV11-2 | CASSWRGGSTDTQYF | TGTGCCAGCAGCTGGAGGGGAGGGTCCACAGATACGCAGTATTTT
- | TRBD2 | TRBJ2-1 | TRBV11-1 | CASSEGRLAIYEQFF | TGTGCCAGCAGCGAAGGGAGACTAGCGATCTATGAGCAGTTCTTC
- | TRBD2 | TRBJ2-3 | TRBV3-1/TRBV3-2 | CASSQSGGTDTQYF | TGTGCCAGCAGCCAAAGCGGGGGAACAGATACGCAGTATTTT
- | TRBD2 | TRBJ2-2 | TRBV6-2/TRBV6-3 | CASSLSGGSTGELFF | TGTGCCAGCAGCCTAAGCGGGGGCAGCACCGGGGAGCTGTTTTTT
- | - | TRBJ1-1 | TRBV7-9 | CASKRQNTEAFF | TGTGCCAGCAAAAGACAGAACACTGAAGCTTTCTTT
- | TRBD1 | TRBJ1-3 | TRBV10-3 | CAISLGQSLSGNTIYF | TGTGCCATCAGCCTGGGACAGTCGCTCTCTGGAAACACCATATATTTT
once | - | TRBJ2-1 | TRBV18 | CASYRQADGQFF | TGTGCCAGCTATAGACAGGCGGATGGGCAGTTCTTC
once | - | TRBJ1-5 | TRBV7-8 | CASSPGGDRNQPQHF | TGTGCCAGCAGCCCGGGGGGGGATCGAAATCAGCCCCAGCATTTT